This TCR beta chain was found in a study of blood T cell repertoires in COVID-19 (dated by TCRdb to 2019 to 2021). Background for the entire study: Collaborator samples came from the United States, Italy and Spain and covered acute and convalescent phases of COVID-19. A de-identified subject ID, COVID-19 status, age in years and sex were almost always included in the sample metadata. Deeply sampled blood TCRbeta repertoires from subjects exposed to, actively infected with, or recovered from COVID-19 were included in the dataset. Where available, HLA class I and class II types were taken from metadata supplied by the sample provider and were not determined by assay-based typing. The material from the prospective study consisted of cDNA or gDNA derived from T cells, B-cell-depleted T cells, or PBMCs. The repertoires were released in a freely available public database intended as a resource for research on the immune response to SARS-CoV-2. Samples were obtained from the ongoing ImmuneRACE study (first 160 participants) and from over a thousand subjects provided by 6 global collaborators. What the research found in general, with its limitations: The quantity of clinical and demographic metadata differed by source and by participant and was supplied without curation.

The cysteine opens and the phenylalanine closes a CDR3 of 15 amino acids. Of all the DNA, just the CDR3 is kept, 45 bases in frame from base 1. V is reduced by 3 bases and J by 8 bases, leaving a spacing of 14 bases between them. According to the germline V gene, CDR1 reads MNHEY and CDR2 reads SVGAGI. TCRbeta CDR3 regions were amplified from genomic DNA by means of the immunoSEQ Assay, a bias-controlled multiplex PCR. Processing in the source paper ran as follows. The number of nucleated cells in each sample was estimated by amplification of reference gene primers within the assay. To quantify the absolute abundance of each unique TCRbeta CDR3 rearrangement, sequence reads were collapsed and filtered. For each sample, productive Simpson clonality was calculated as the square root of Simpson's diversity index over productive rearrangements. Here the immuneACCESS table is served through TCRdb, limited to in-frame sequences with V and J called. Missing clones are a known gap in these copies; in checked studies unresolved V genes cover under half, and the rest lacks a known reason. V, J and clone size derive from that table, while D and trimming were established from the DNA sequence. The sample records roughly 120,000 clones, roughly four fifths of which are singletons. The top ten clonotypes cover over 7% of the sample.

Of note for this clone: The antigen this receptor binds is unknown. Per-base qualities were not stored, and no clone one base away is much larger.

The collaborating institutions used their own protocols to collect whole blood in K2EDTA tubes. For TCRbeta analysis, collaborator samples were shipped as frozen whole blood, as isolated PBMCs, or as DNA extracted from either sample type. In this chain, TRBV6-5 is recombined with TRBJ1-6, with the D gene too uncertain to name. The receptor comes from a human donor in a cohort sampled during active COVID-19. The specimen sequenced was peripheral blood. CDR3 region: CASSYGLIADSPLHF. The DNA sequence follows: TGTGCCAGCAGTTATGGACTGATAGCGGATTCACCCCTCCACTTT.